The 21 T cell receptor beta chains below come from one sample, sequenced in a study of T-cell reconstitution after alpha-beta-depleted transplantation in children. Library preparation (for TCRbeta) was performed with unique molecular identifiers. Using its own MiXCR run on the PCR reads, TCRdb lists one record per CDR3 protein. There are around 340,000 distinct CDR3 sequences in the sample; 13% occur only once, and about 3.9% lies in the top ten. The sequenced sample was PBMCs, obtained from the stem cell graft. These receptors originate from a human donor who donated a stem cell graft to a child with Fanconi anemia.

The chain carries TRBV9 and TRBJ2-2, with D tentatively TRBD1 (6 bases). This CDR3 is built from 14 residues. Germline V lookup: CDR1 SGDLS, CDR2 YYNGEE. Trimming took 3 bases from V and 3 from J, leaving 9 bases between them. The CDR3 protein is CASSGEGDTGELFF. CDR3 coding DNA: TGTGCCAGCAGCGGAGAGGGGGACACCGGGGAGCTGTTTTTT.

J is TRBJ1-5 and V is TRBV7-2; 7 positions match TRBD1. The V and J ends lost 6 bases and 7 bases, in that order; junction bases with no gene match: 9. Per germline, CDR1 SGHTA and CDR2 FQGNSA. This CDR3 region has 14 residues. The CDR3 nucleotides are TGTGCCAGCAGAGCGACAGGGATGGAACAGCCCCAGCATTTT. It translates to CASRATGMEQPQHF.

V and J are TRBV20-1 and TRBJ1-6, with TRBD1 identical over 9 bases. V shed 3 bases, J shed 6 bases, and the junction held 9 bases outside the gene matches. The CDR3 extends over 16 amino acids. Germline V lookup: CDR1 DFQATT, CDR2 SNEGSKA (reference sequence). The CDR3 nucleotides read TGCAGTGCTAGGCGGACAGGGGTCTACCTTAATTCACCCCTCCACTTT. Its protein is CSARRTGVYLNSPLHF.

The gene calls are TRBV20-1 and TRBJ1-1; D remains unclear. V was pared by 3 bases and J by 3 bases, with 11 bases between. CDR3 size: 13 residues. Germline CDR1 reads DFQATT; CDR2 reads SNEGSKA (reference sequence). CDR3 sequence (DNA): TGCAGTGCTAGTTTGGGAGGGTACACTGAAGCTTTCTTT. Amino acid sequence: CSASLGGYTEAFF.

This clonotype was observed a few times. This chain's CDR3 is CASSLLQGNNQPQHF. The CDR3 nucleotides read TGTGCCAGCTCACTCTTACAGGGAAACAATCAGCCCCAGCATTTT. The gene calls are TRBV18 and TRBJ1-5; D might be TRBD1 (6 bases). Between the trimmed V and J ends, which lost 4 bases and 3 bases, there was a span of 13 bases. The V gene's germline CDR1 is KGHSH and CDR2 LQKENI. This CDR3 has 15 residues.

V usage is TRBV12-3 or TRBV12-4 and J usage is TRBJ2-3, with a tentative D call TRBD2 (5 bases). This CDR3 contains 14 residues. V lost 2 bases and J lost 4, with 10 bases in between. The CDR3 sequence is CASSLTREPDTQYF. The DNA of the CDR3 is TGTGCCAGCAGTTTAACTAGAGAGCCAGATACGCAGTATTTT.

The J gene is TRBJ1-2, the V gene TRBV7-2, with D uncertain. CDR3 length: 15 amino acids. Trimming removed 0 bases from V and 3 bases from J, with 11 bases in between. Germline-derived CDR1 and CDR2 are SGHTA and FQGNSA. CDR3 coding DNA: TGTGCCAGCAGCTTAGCCGGCGGCAGCTACTATGGCTACACCTTC. This gives the protein CASSLAGGSYYGYTF. Full variable domain (missing parts from reference TRBV7-2 and TRBJ1-2): GAGVSQSPSNKVTEKGKDVELRCDPISGHTALYWYRQSLGQGLEFLIYFQGNSAPDKSGLPSDRFSAERTGGSVSTLTIQRTQQEDSAVYLCASSLAGGSYYGYTFGSGTRLTVV.

At least ten counts were recorded for this clonotype. The CDR3 is CASSETGGGADTQYF. For the CDR3, the DNA is TGTGCCAGCAGTGAAACAGGGGGAGGAGCAGATACGCAGTATTTT. The chain couples TRBV6-4 to TRBJ2-3; 8 nucleotides agree with TRBD1. Germline CDR1 MRHNA, CDR2 SNTAGT. The V and J ends lost 3 bases and 4 bases, in that order; junction bases with no gene match: 6. This CDR3 comprises 15 residues.

This clonotype was observed at least ten times. This sequence joins TRBV25-1 and TRBJ2-3, with TRBD1 as a possible D gene (6 bases). Germline lookup yields CDR1 MGHDK and CDR2 SYGVNS. V lost 5 bases, J lost 3 bases, and 9 bases lay in between. CDR3 length equals 13 residues. The CDR3 sequence: CASSKQGTDTQYF. Written as DNA, the CDR3 is TGTGCCAGCAGTAAACAGGGAACAGATACGCAGTATTTT.

This clonotype was counted a few times. The chain carries TRBV6-5 and TRBJ1-2; TRBD1 is a possible D gene (5 bases). The germline V gene encodes CDR1 MNHEY and CDR2 SVGAGI. The CDR3 is made up of 13 amino acids. V was cut by 2 bases and J by 8 bases, with 12 bases left in between. CDR3 region: CASSYGEQAGYTF. Here the CDR3 DNA reads TGTGCCAGCAGTTACGGGGAACAGGCGGGCTACACCTTC.

This clonotype was picked up a small number of times. The chain has TRBV7-6 and TRBJ1-2; 10 nucleotides line up with TRBD1. This CDR3 spans 16 amino acids. Germline V gene sequence: CDR1 SGHVS, CDR2 FNYEAQ. The V gene end was trimmed by 5 bases and the J gene end by 8 bases; junction bases not matched to a gene: 14. The CDR3 DNA sequence: TGTGCCAGCAGCCTCGGTCCCGGGACAGGGGTTGAAGGCTACACCTTC. This translates into CASSLGPGTGVEGYTF.

J is TRBJ2-2 and V is TRBV5-1; tentative D call: TRBD1 (6 bases). CDR3 length: 14 residues. Trimming stripped 4 bases from V and 3 bases from J, with 10 bases between. Germline V lookup: CDR1 SGHRS, CDR2 YFSETQ. CDR3 loop: CASSIQGYTGELFF. CDR3 in DNA: TGCGCCAGCAGCATACAGGGTTACACCGGGGAGCTGTTTTTT.

This clonotype was seen more than once but under ten times. The chain recombines TRBV20-1 with TRBJ2-3, with 10 bases that match TRBD1. In germline, CDR1 is DFQATT, CDR2 SNEGSKA (reference sequence). There are 16 residues in the CDR3. The V gene end was trimmed by 0 bases and the J gene end by 5 bases; junction bases not matched to a gene: 8. The CDR3 loop is CSAREQDRGDVDTQYF. For the CDR3, the DNA is TGCAGTGCTAGAGAACAGGACAGGGGGGACGTAGATACGCAGTATTTT.

In this sample, this clonotype turned up a few times. The gene calls are TRBV5-5 and TRBJ1-2, with TRBD1 identical over 11 bases. The CDR3 loop spans 15 amino acids. J lost 0 bases, V lost 3 bases, and 1 base had no gene match. Per germline, CDR1 SGHKS and CDR2 YYEKEE (reference sequence). This CDR3 reads CASSWGQGANYGYTF. Here the CDR3 DNA reads TGTGCCAGCAGCTGGGGACAGGGGGCTAACTATGGCTACACCTTC.

This clonotype was recorded at least ten times. The chain employs TRBV12-3 or TRBV12-4 and TRBJ2-1; weak D call: TRBD1 (7 bases). The CDR3 runs 16 residues. Trimming removed 1 base from V and 8 bases from J, with 18 bases in between. CDR3 sequence (DNA): TGTGCCAGCAGTTTAGAGTTCAGGGGGGCCCCAGATGAGCAGTTCTTC. This codes for CASSLEFRGAPDEQFF.

This clonotype was counted only a few times. This chain uses TRBV5-1 with TRBJ1-2; tentative D call: TRBD1 (5 bases). V lost 0 bases and J lost 8, with 20 bases in between. Germline CDR1 SGHRS, CDR2 YFSETQ. CDR3 size: 16 residues. CDR3 region: CASSLGPGPGVGGYTF. The CDR3 coding sequence is TGCGCCAGCAGCTTGGGTCCGGGACCGGGAGTAGGAGGCTACACCTTC.

Only a few counts were recorded for this clonotype. V is TRBV6-2 or TRBV6-3 and J is TRBJ2-7, with a tentative D call TRBD2 (6 bases). Germline CDR1 is MNHEY and CDR2 is SVGEGT. V was shortened by 6 bases and J by 0 bases, with 15 bases between the two germline ends. CDR3 length: 15 amino acids. The CDR3 DNA sequence: TGTGCCAGCAGCCCTGGGGGGACCTACTCCTACGAGCAGTACGTC. Its translation: CASSPGGTYSYEQYV.

The rearrangement uses TRBV2 and TRBJ2-6; D is unclear. CDR3 size: 15 residues. The V and J ends lost 2 bases and 4 bases respectively, with 9 bases between them. The germline CDR1 and CDR2 sequences are SNHLY and FYNNEI. The CDR3 DNA reads TGTGCCAGCAGTGAAATCAGAGCGGGGGCCAACGTCCTGACTTTC. Translated: CASSEIRAGANVLTF.

This clonotype was counted ten times or more. This sequence joins TRBV29-1 and TRBJ2-3; D may correspond to TRBD1 or TRBD2 (5 bases each). Germline assignment: CDR1 SQVTM and CDR2 ANQGSEA. V dropped 3 bases and J dropped 1 base, with 11 bases sitting between them. The CDR3 covers 14 residues. The DNA of the CDR3 is TGCAGCGTTGATCTGGTGGGGGGCACAGATACGCAGTATTTT. Its translation is CSVDLVGGTDTQYF.

The chain carries TRBV12-3 or TRBV12-4 and TRBJ2-5, with a tentative D call TRBD2 (7 bases). Trimming took 5 bases from V and 4 from J, leaving 17 bases between them. The CDR3 is made up of 15 amino acids. The CDR3 reads CASSNLGASGETQYF. CDR3 nucleotides: TGTGCCAGCAGTAACTTGGGGGCTAGCGGAGAGACCCAGTACTTC.

The V gene is TRBV10-3, the J gene TRBJ2-5; the D gene could be TRBD1 or TRBD2 (5 bases each). V was trimmed by 4 bases and J by 1 base, leaving 10 bases between them. Germline V gene data show CDR1 as ENHRY and CDR2 as SYGVKD. CDR3 length: 14 amino acids. CDR3 amino acids: CAISGEGLQETQYF. DNA for the CDR3: TGTGCCATCAGTGGAGAGGGGCTCCAAGAGACCCAGTACTTC.